A selection of T cell receptor beta chains follows, all from one sample in a study of blood T cell repertoires in COVID-19. The data were produced by immunoSEQ multiplex PCR, yet TCRdb's version contains in-frame clones alone and is incomplete. The table lists some 25,000 clones, just over 90% of them singletons. Specimen: peripheral blood. These receptors were taken from a man between 65 and 80 years old with active COVID-19. CDR3s include the opening cysteine and the closing phenylalanine or tryptophan. Size is omitted from some rows. Given values are once, few, many or a class for expanded clones.

v_gene: TRBV18; abundance: .; CDR3aa: CASSPTRGGLWETQYF
v_gene: TRBV7-8; abundance: once; CDR3aa: CASSLSQRTEQYF
v_gene: TRBV11-2; abundance: once; CDR3aa: CASSSLGLAGGVYEQYF
v_gene: TRBV2; abundance: once; CDR3aa: CASRREGDTEAFF
v_gene: TRBV11-2; abundance: .; CDR3aa: CASSFRLRTDTQYF
v_gene: TRBV29-1; abundance: .; CDR3aa: CSVEASPYEQYF
v_gene: TRBV6-5; abundance: .; CDR3aa: CASEWREGYEQYF
v_gene: TRBV4-3; abundance: .; CDR3aa: CASSQDPPGLAGNNEQYF
v_gene: TRBV19; abundance: .; CDR3aa: CASNLLVGQSYGYTF
v_gene: TRBV19; abundance: .; CDR3aa: CASSTRTIPRAGTEAFF
v_gene: TRBV10-3; abundance: .; CDR3aa: CAIRGKGSVYGYTF
v_gene: TRBV18; abundance: .; CDR3aa: CASSLPRQNTEAFF
v_gene: TRBV29-1; abundance: .; CDR3aa: CSVKGTSGTSYEQYF
v_gene: TRBV7-2; abundance: .; CDR3aa: CASSPDRVRANYGYTF
v_gene: TRBV5-1; abundance: few; CDR3aa: CASSLASSGRGYEQYF
v_gene: TRBV18; abundance: .; CDR3aa: CASSPRGQGAFGNIQYF
v_gene: TRBV28; abundance: .; CDR3aa: CASSLTGTGTYEQYF
v_gene: TRBV19; abundance: once; CDR3aa: CASRGGGGTGSSYEQYF
v_gene: TRBV7-9; abundance: few; CDR3aa: CASTQTGSYNEQFF
v_gene: TRBV19; abundance: .; CDR3aa: CASTPSQGGGEQFF
v_gene: TRBV19; abundance: once; CDR3aa: CASTQKLAGGGELFF
v_gene: TRBV5-1; abundance: .; CDR3aa: CASSPVGTGSSPLHF
v_gene: TRBV7-9; abundance: .; CDR3aa: CASSFETRVEQYF
v_gene: TRBV5-6; abundance: once; CDR3aa: CASSLSLSFYEQYF
v_gene: TRBV19; abundance: .; CDR3aa: CASSIGGGGNEQFF
v_gene: TRBV19; abundance: .; CDR3aa: CASSYASAGETYEQYF
v_gene: TRBV9; abundance: .; CDR3aa: CASSPRSYQETQYF
v_gene: TRBV9; abundance: .; CDR3aa: CASSVAVGQGWEKLFF
v_gene: TRBV7-2; abundance: .; CDR3aa: CASIPYGPAGGGETQYF
v_gene: TRBV18; abundance: .; CDR3aa: CASSITQEGYEQYF
v_gene: TRBV24-1; abundance: .; CDR3aa: CATSERAGGSYEQYF
v_gene: TRBV7-8; abundance: .; CDR3aa: CASSSQGHLKNYGYTF
v_gene: TRBV27; abundance: .; CDR3aa: CATRGLQRDSPLHF
v_gene: TRBV2; abundance: .; CDR3aa: CASSYHPGQGLSGANVLTF
v_gene: TRBV6-5; abundance: .; CDR3aa: CASSRVAGANVLTF
v_gene: TRBV5-4; abundance: .; CDR3aa: CASSFGGTGQEKLFF
v_gene: TRBV11-2; abundance: once; CDR3aa: CASSLRAVRSGNTIYF
v_gene: TRBV28; abundance: .; CDR3aa: CASSPPSGPGANVLTF
v_gene: TRBV6-5; abundance: .; CDR3aa: CASRTYYEQYF
v_gene: TRBV18; abundance: .; CDR3aa: CASSPPGLAYNEQFF
v_gene: TRBV20-1; abundance: .; CDR3aa: CSASWTGVIYEQYF
v_gene: TRBV6-6; abundance: .; CDR3aa: CASRRERGNTIYF
v_gene: TRBV28; abundance: .; CDR3aa: CASGRRYSGANVLTF